Included here is one T cell receptor beta chain sequence, with context. CDR1 is LGHNT and CDR2 is FRNRAP in the germline V gene. The CDR3 is 13 residues long. V was shortened by 1 base and J by 5 bases, with 8 bases between the two germline ends. The sample originates from a study of OX40 agonist ivuxolimab in advanced cancers. Study summary: Ivuxolimab was administered intravenously to patients at 0.01 to 10 mg/kg every 2 weeks.

The repertoire was sequenced with immunoSEQ multiplex PCR; TCRdb's copy has only in-frame clones and lacks some. The profile shows about 110,000 clones, 90% of them singletons. The sequence derives from an adult with an advanced solid tumor such as melanoma, head and neck, liver or kidney cancer. The sample consisted of CD4+ or CD8+ T cells sorted from blood, taken in a trial of the OX40 agonist ivuxolimab. The chain uses TRBV12-5 and TRBJ2-5; the D is unclear. As DNA, the CDR3 is TGTGCTAGTGGTTTGGGGGGTGGCGAGACCCAGTACTTC. Amino acids: CASGLGGGETQYF.